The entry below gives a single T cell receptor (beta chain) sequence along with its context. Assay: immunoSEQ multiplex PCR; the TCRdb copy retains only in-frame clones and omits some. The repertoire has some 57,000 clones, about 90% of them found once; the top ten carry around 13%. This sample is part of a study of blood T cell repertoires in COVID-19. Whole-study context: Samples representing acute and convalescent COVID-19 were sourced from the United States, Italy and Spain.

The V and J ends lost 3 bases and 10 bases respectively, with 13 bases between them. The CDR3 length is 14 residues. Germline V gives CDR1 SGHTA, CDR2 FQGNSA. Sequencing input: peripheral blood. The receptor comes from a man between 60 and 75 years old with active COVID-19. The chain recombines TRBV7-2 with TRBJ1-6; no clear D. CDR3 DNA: TGTGCCAGCAGCTTGAGAGGGTTTGGGTCACCCCTCCACTTT. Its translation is CASSLRGFGSPLHF. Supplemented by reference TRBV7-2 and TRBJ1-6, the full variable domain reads GAGVSQSPSNKVTEKGKDVELRCDPISGHTALYWYRQSLGQGLEFLIYFQGNSAPDKSGLPSDRFSAERTGGSVSTLTIQRTQQEDSAVYLCASSLRGFGSPLHFGNGTRLTVT.